The 29 T cell receptor beta chains below come from one sample, sequenced in a study of blood T cell repertoires in COVID-19. Assay used: immunoSEQ multiplex PCR; TCRdb lists only in-frame clones, some missing. This table holds 250,000 or so clones, roughly 86% found once. The sequenced sample consisted of peripheral blood. The receptors were gathered from a man between 50 and 59 years old with acute or convalescent COVID-19.

This chain connects TRBV5-4 to TRBJ2-3; TRBD2 matches at 8 bases. After removal of 0 bases from V and 2 bases from J, the junction contained 5 bases not matched to a gene. CDR1 and CDR2 from the germline V gene are SGHNT and YYREEE (reference sequence). The CDR3 sequence is 16 residues long. For the CDR3, the DNA is TGTGCCAGCAGCTTGGAAAGCGGGAGAGTCACAGATACGCAGTATTTT. This gives the protein CASSLESGRVTDTQYF. The full variable domain, completed using reference TRBV5-4 and TRBJ2-3, is ETGVTQSPTHLIKTRGQQVTLRCSSQSGHNTVSWYQQALGQGPQFIFQYYREEENGRGNFPPRFSGLQFPNYSSELNVNALELDDSALYLCASSLESGRVTDTQYFGPGTRLTVL.

The sample holds one count of this clone. The chain is built from TRBV10-3 and TRBJ2-7; tentative D call: TRBD2 (6 bases). CDR1 is ENHRY, CDR2 SYGVKD, per germline. CDR3 size: 12 residues. Trimming left V 8 bases short and J 5 bases short, with 13 bases between. CDR3 coding DNA: TGTGCCATCCGGCGGGGTGCCGACGAGCAGTACTTC. This codes for CAIRRGADEQYF.

CDR3 amino acids: CATSKDFHQETQYF. Written as DNA, the CDR3 is TGTGCCACCAGCAAGGACTTTCACCAAGAGACCCAGTACTTC. V and J are TRBV15 and TRBJ2-5, with a weak D call TRBD2 (5 bases). Germline CDR1 and CDR2: LNHNV and YYDKDF (reference sequence). The CDR3 contains 14 residues. Trimming stripped 4 bases from V and 0 bases from J, with 9 bases between.

This rearrangement joins TRBV9 to TRBJ2-7, with unresolved D. V was clipped by 1 base and J by 4 bases, with 18 bases between them. The germline V gene encodes CDR1 SGDLS and CDR2 YYNGEE. This CDR3 comprises 16 residues. Here the CDR3 reads CASSVSPGTNNYEQYF. In DNA form, the CDR3 reads TGTGCCAGCAGCGTATCCCCCGGAACTAATAATTACGAGCAGTACTTC.

This chain connects TRBV6-5 to TRBJ1-5; D gene unclear. Trimming stripped 6 bases from V and 6 bases from J, with 18 bases between. The CDR3 totals 15 residues. Germline V gene data show CDR1 as MNHEY and CDR2 as SVGAGI. The CDR3 DNA reads as TGTGCCAGCAGGGACCTTGCCTCAGAGGGTCAGCCCCAGCATTTT. Translated: CASRDLASEGQPQHF.

The genes are TRBV27 and TRBJ1-6; D gene ambiguous. This CDR3 contains 14 residues. Germline-derived CDR1 and CDR2 are MNHEY and SMNVEV (reference sequence). Trimming took 6 bases from V and 9 from J, leaving 15 bases between them. The CDR3 loop is CASSPGRTGSPLHF. The CDR3 coding sequence is TGTGCCAGCAGCCCCGGGAGGACCGGTTCACCCCTCCACTTT.

V and J are TRBV11-3 and TRBJ2-5; D ambiguous. CDR3 length: 13 amino acids. The V end lost 5 bases, the J end lost 8 bases, and 15 bases lay between the germline ends. Germline V gives CDR1 SGHNT, CDR2 YENEEA. This CDR3 is CASSRSGPSTQYF. The CDR3 DNA reads TGTGCCAGCAGCCGAAGTGGGCCCAGCACCCAGTACTTC.

The chain recombines TRBV30 with TRBJ2-7; perhaps TRBD1 as D (5 bases). Trimming cost V 2 bases and J 2 bases, with 10 bases left between them. The CDR3 sequence is 13 residues long. Looked up from germline, CDR1 is GTSNPN and CDR2 is SVGIG (reference sequence). The CDR3 bases are TGTGCCTGGAGTTGGGGCGGTACCTACGAGCAGTACTTC. This gives the protein CAWSWGGTYEQYF.

This rearrangement joins TRBV7-6 to TRBJ1-5; 7 bases fit TRBD1. This CDR3 is 16 amino acids long. After removal of 5 bases from V and 3 bases from J, the junction contained 10 bases not matched to a gene. Germline V CDR1 and CDR2: SGHVS, FNYEAQ. The DNA for the CDR3 is TGTGCCAGCAGCGCCGGGACAGCCTGGGACAATCAGCCCCAGCATTTT. It yields the protein CASSAGTAWDNQPQHF.

This chain links TRBV25-1 with TRBJ1-2; TRBD1 is a possible D gene (6 bases). The CDR3 runs to 16 residues. Germline values: CDR1 MGHDK, CDR2 SYGVNS. The ends were cut back, 6 bases at V and 2 bases at J, with 19 bases in the middle. In nucleotides, the CDR3 is TGTGCCAGCAGCCTCGGAGAGGGGGTAGCGAACTATGGCTACACCTTC. It is translated as CASSLGEGVANYGYTF.

CDR3 nucleotide sequence: TGTGCCAGCAGCCCATCCGGGACAGGGACCTACGAGCAGTACTTC. Translation gives CASSPSGTGTYEQYF. This chain uses TRBV6-5 with TRBJ2-7, with TRBD1 identical over 9 bases. The CDR3 sequence is 15 residues long. J gave up 2 bases and V 6 bases, and 8 bases lay outside the gene matches. The germline V gene encodes CDR1 MNHEY and CDR2 SVGAGI.

The chain joins TRBV20-1 to TRBJ1-5; tentatively, D is TRBD1 (6 bases). The V and J ends lost 3 bases and 11 bases respectively, with 14 bases between them. CDR3 length: 12 residues. From germline, CDR1 is DFQATT and CDR2 SNEGSKA (reference sequence). CDR3 region: CSASEGGATQHF. The CDR3 nucleotides are TGCAGTGCTAGTGAGGGGGGTGCCACCCAGCATTTT.

The chain uses TRBV5-5 and TRBJ1-5, with 9 nucleotides matching TRBD1. The junction had 4 bases not matched to a gene; V was cut back by 2 bases and J by 7 bases. Looked up from germline, CDR1 is SGHKS and CDR2 is YYEKEE (reference sequence). CDR3 length: 14 residues. CDR3 DNA: TGTGCCAGCAGCTTAGGACAGGGGCGGCAGCCCCAGCATTTT. It encodes CASSLGQGRQPQHF.

The rearrangement links TRBV6-5 to TRBJ1-1, with D possibly being TRBD1 (6 bases). CDR1 and CDR2 from the germline V gene are MNHEY and SVGAGI. V was clipped by 2 bases and J by 1 base, with 14 bases between them. This CDR3 is built from 16 residues. CDR3 in DNA: TGTGCCAGCAGTTACGGCAGACAGGCGCCGAACACTGAAGCTTTCTTT. Residues: CASSYGRQAPNTEAFF.

The CDR3 sequence: CATIDGEETQYF. DNA for the CDR3: TGTGCCACCATTGACGGAGAAGAGACCCAGTACTTC. The rearrangement joins TRBV2 to TRBJ2-5; D remains ambiguous. CDR1 SNHLY and CDR2 FYNNEI come from the germline V gene. V was trimmed by 10 bases and J by 3 bases, leaving 12 bases between them. CDR3 length: 12 amino acids.

The chain joins TRBV6-5 to TRBJ2-7; tentative D call: TRBD1 (6 bases). Germline V lookup: CDR1 MNHEY, CDR2 SVGAGI. Trimming shortened V by 0 bases and J by 2 bases, and 11 bases separated the two germline ends. The CDR3 loop spans 15 amino acids. CDR3 residues: CASSYSGAVPYEQYF. CDR3 DNA: TGTGCCAGCAGTTACTCGGGGGCGGTCCCCTACGAGCAGTACTTC.

This clone was observed a few times. V is TRBV5-1 and J is TRBJ2-7, with 7 bases matching TRBD1. Germline-derived CDR1 and CDR2 are SGHRS and YFSETQ. This CDR3 comprises 14 residues. Trimming removed 0 bases from V and 3 bases from J; junction bases left unmatched: 3. The CDR3 bases are TGCGCCAGCAGCTTGGGAGGGGGCGGCTACGAGCAGTACTTC. It translates to CASSLGGGGYEQYF.

Only a few counts were recorded for this clone. V is TRBV10-3 and J is TRBJ1-5; D is uncertain. V was trimmed by 9 bases and J by 3 bases, leaving 12 bases between them. This CDR3 is 13 amino acids long. CDR1 and CDR2 from the germline V gene are ENHRY and SYGVKD. CDR3 amino acids: CAIGSGNNQPQHF. In DNA, the CDR3 is TGTGCCATAGGTTCGGGAAACAATCAGCCCCAGCATTTT.

CDR3 loop: CASSPTAPGQGPTYEQYF. The CDR3 DNA sequence: TGTGCCAGCAGCCCCACCGCCCCTGGACAGGGACCAACCTACGAGCAGTACTTC. The chain employs TRBV3-1 (or the pseudogene TRBV3-2) and TRBJ2-7; 8 bases fit TRBD1. J lost 2 bases, V lost 4 bases, and 16 bases had no gene match. The CDR3 length is 18 residues. The germline CDR1 and CDR2 sequences are LGHDT and YNNKEL (reference sequence).

The chain is built from TRBV7-8 and TRBJ2-2; 12 bases are a match to TRBD2. Germline trimming cut 0 bases from V and 6 bases from J; bases unmatched to any gene: 8. The CDR3 has 18 residues. Germline lookup yields CDR1 SGHVS and CDR2 FQNEAQ. CDR3 sequence: CASSLAGRLAGVAGELFF. For the CDR3, the DNA is TGTGCCAGCAGCTTAGCGGGCCGACTAGCGGGAGTTGCCGGGGAGCTGTTTTTT.

This clone has just one count. The genes are TRBV2 and TRBJ2-1; 9 bases line up with TRBD1. The trim removed 4 bases at V and 3 bases at J, leaving 1 base unmatched. The length of the CDR3 is 14 residues. Germline CDR1 is SNHLY and CDR2 is FYNNEI. The CDR3 region is CASSGQGDYNEQFF. CDR3 in DNA: TGTGCCAGCAGTGGACAGGGGGACTACAATGAGCAGTTCTTC.

This chain uses TRBV7-9 with TRBJ2-7; 9 nucleotides agree with TRBD1. V shed 1 base, J shed 1 base, and the junction held 5 bases outside the gene matches. CDR1 is SEHNR, CDR2 FQNEAQ, per germline (reference sequence). The CDR3 is 16 amino acids. CDR3 coding DNA: TGTGCCAGCAGCTTAGAACAGGGGGCCTGGTCCTACGAGCAGTACTTC. This codes for CASSLEQGAWSYEQYF. Complete variable domain (other parts from reference TRBV7-9 and TRBJ2-7): DTGVSQNPRHKITKRGQNVTFRCDPISEHNRLYWYRQTLGQGPEFLTYFQNEAQLEKSRLLSDRFSAERPKGSFSTLEIQRTEQGDSAMYLCASSLEQGAWSYEQYFGPGTRLTVT.

Only a few counts were recorded for this clone. The chain recombines TRBV18 with TRBJ2-2, with 10 bases aligning to TRBD2. CDR3 size: 16 residues. Looked up from germline, CDR1 is KGHSH and CDR2 is LQKENI. V shed 8 bases, J shed 0 bases, and the junction held 6 bases outside the gene matches. The CDR3 is CASRTSGLANTGELFF. The CDR3 DNA sequence: TGTGCCAGCAGGACTAGCGGACTCGCGAACACCGGGGAGCTGTTTTTT. Drawing the rest from reference TRBV18 and TRBJ2-2, the complete variable domain is NAGVMQNPRHLVRRRGQEARLRCSPMKGHSHVYWYRQLPEEGLKFMVYLQKENIIDESGMPKERFSAEFPKEGPSILRIQQVVRGDSAAYFCASRTSGLANTGELFFGEGSRLTVL.

V usage is TRBV4-1 and J usage is TRBJ2-1, with 8 bases fitting TRBD2. CDR1 and CDR2 (germline): MGHRA, YSYEKL. The V segment lost 1 base and the J segment 6 bases; nucleotides outside the gene matches: 11. This CDR3 region has 17 residues. The DNA for the CDR3 is TGCGCCAGCAGCCAAGCCCTGGGACTAGTTGCTTTCAATGAGCAGTTCTTC. Its protein product is CASSQALGLVAFNEQFF.

A few counts support this clone. The V gene is TRBV14, the J gene TRBJ1-1, with D maybe TRBD1 (5 bases). CDR3 length: 12 residues. Trimming left V 0 bases short and J 8 bases short, with 7 bases between. In germline, CDR1 is SGHDN, CDR2 FVKESK. The CDR3 DNA sequence: TGTGCCAGCAGCCAAGATCAGGGCGAAGCTTTCTTT. Residues: CASSQDQGEAFF.

The chain has TRBV28 and TRBJ1-6, with 7 nucleotides matching TRBD1. The CDR3 covers 14 residues. CDR1 is MDHEN, CDR2 SYDVKM, per germline. V lost 7 bases and J lost 9; bases outside the gene matches: 9. CDR3 bases: TGTGCCAGCACTTTCGACAGGGTCCGTTCACCCCTCCACTTT. Its protein is CASTFDRVRSPLHF.

V and J are TRBV27 and TRBJ2-7; 13 nucleotides align to TRBD2. Germline V CDR1 and CDR2: MNHEY, SMNVEV (reference sequence). The CDR3 is 14 amino acids. V was pared by 3 bases and J by 6 bases, with 2 bases of the junction left unmatched. The CDR3 region has the DNA TGTGCCAGCAGTTTGGGACTAGCGGGATTCGAGCAGTACTTC. This gives the protein CASSLGLAGFEQYF.

The chain carries TRBV18 and TRBJ1-1, with unresolved D. V lost 6 bases to trimming and J lost 2 bases, with 13 bases between them. Germline V CDR1 and CDR2: KGHSH, LQKENI. CDR3 length: 14 residues. The CDR3 reads CASSLENTNTEAFF. The CDR3 DNA is TGTGCCAGCTCGCTGGAGAACACCAACACTGAAGCTTTCTTT.

This sequence joins TRBV10-1 and TRBJ1-1, with TRBD1 identical over 7 bases. The CDR3 spans 14 residues. With V trimmed by 5 bases and J by 0 bases, 3 bases remained unmatched. Germline V gene lookup returns CDR1 WNHNN and CDR2 SYGVQD (reference sequence). DNA for the CDR3: TGCGCCAGCAGTCCCGGGACAGTGAACACTGAAGCTTTCTTT. Translated, it gives CASSPGTVNTEAFF.